Listed below are T cell receptor beta chains from one sample, sequenced in a study of identical twins. TCRdb re-derived calls from the 5' RACE reads in MiXCR, one entry per CDR3 protein. The sample includes hundreds of thousands of distinct CDR3 sequences, roughly an eighth of them seen just once. Material for sequencing was memory (CD45RO+) T cells sorted from blood. These receptors all come from a woman younger than 30 in good health. CDR3s include the opening cysteine and the closing phenylalanine or tryptophan. Each record gives: D gene, clone size, J gene, V gene, CDR3 DNA, CDR3 protein. D genes are given only for firm matches. The size entry is marked missing in some rows and otherwise reads once, few, many or a size class.

TRBD2 | many | TRBJ2-5 | TRBV24-1 | TGTGCCACCAGAGCGGGAAGGCAGACCCAGTACTTC | CATRAGRQTQYF
. | . | TRBJ2-7 | TRBV5-4 | TGTGCCAGCAGCTTGGGCCTAATCGCAGGGGGGCTGAGCTCCTACGAGCAGTACTTC | CASSLGLIAGGLSSYEQYF
. | few | TRBJ2-2 | TRBV10-3 | TGTGCCATCAGTGTAATGGGGGACGCGGACACCGGGGAGCTGTTTTTT | CAISVMGDADTGELFF
. | few | TRBJ2-7 | TRBV7-6 | TGTGCCAGCAGCTCTCAGGCCGGACAAGGGTCGAACGAGCAGTACTTC | CASSSQAGQGSNEQYF
. | few | TRBJ2-1 | TRBV15 | TGTGCCACCAGCAGAGTAAGGTGGGACGGGATCAGCTCCTACAATGAGCAGTTCTTC | CATSRVRWDGISSYNEQFF
. | . | TRBJ2-3 | TRBV18 | TGTGCCAGCTCACCGCGGCCAAGATCTTATGACACAGATACGCAGTATTTT | CASSPRPRSYDTDTQYF
. | few | TRBJ2-1 | TRBV7-2 | TGTGCCAGCAGCCTGGGGCTGGCTTCGGATGAGCAGTTCTTC | CASSLGLASDEQFF
TRBD1 | few | TRBJ1-3 | TRBV27 | TGTGCCAGCAGAAACCGGACAGGAGGGGGAAACACCATATATTTT | CASRNRTGGGNTIYF
. | . | TRBJ2-7 | TRBV7-2 | TGTGCCAGCAGCCCTTGGGACACCGTCCCTGTGAAGCAGTACTTC | CASSPWDTVPVKQYF
. | . | TRBJ2-3 | TRBV7-9 | TGTGCCAGCAGCTTAGGGGGCCACGGCACAGATACGCAGTATTTT | CASSLGGHGTDTQYF
. | . | TRBJ2-7 | TRBV20-1 | TGCAGTGCTAGATCAAGGGGGACTTCCTACGAGCAGTACTTC | CSARSRGTSYEQYF
. | few | TRBJ1-1 | TRBV20-1 | TGCAGCCCTAAAGGGGTCCCAGGGGTACTGTCTGAAGCTTTCTTT | CSPKGVPGVLSEAFF
. | many | TRBJ2-7 | TRBV2 | TGTGCCAGCACCAGGACTCCCAACGGCGAGCAGTACTTC | CASTRTPNGEQYF